These 10 T cell receptor beta chains originate from one sample sequenced in a study of blood T cell repertoires in COVID-19. Produced via immunoSEQ multiplex PCR; TCRdb's table is partial and in-frame only. The repertoire holds roughly 100,000 clones, with about 76% as singletons. Source material: peripheral blood. Receptor source: a woman aged 80 or older with acute or convalescent COVID-19.

This chain links TRBV6-5 with TRBJ2-7; possible D gene TRBD1, 6 bases. V shed 0 bases and J shed 4 bases, with 13 bases lying between them. CDR1 is MNHEY, CDR2 SVGAGI, per germline. The CDR3 length is 15 residues. The DNA for the CDR3 is TGTGCCAGCAGTTACTCGCCAGGGGCACAATACGAGCAGTACTTC. Translating it yields CASSYSPGAQYEQYF.

The CDR3 DNA is TGTGCCAGCAGCTTAGGGACAGGTTACGAGCAGTACTTC. It translates to CASSLGTGYEQYF. The chain is built from TRBV7-2 and TRBJ2-7; TRBD1 matches 7 bases. The CDR3 totals 13 residues. V lost 1 base to trimming and J lost 4 bases; unmatched junction nucleotides: 1. CDR1 is SGHTA, CDR2 FQGNSA, per germline. The full variable domain, its missing parts supplied by reference TRBV7-2 and TRBJ2-7, is GAGVSQSPSNKVTEKGKDVELRCDPISGHTALYWYRQSLGQGLEFLIYFQGNSAPDKSGLPSDRFSAERTGGSVSTLTIQRTQQEDSAVYLCASSLGTGYEQYFGPGTRLTVT.

J is TRBJ2-5 and V is TRBV24-1, with 7 bases aligning to TRBD1. CDR3 length equals 14 residues. J was trimmed by 7 bases and V by 8 bases; bases with no gene match: 12. Germline values: CDR1 KGHDR, CDR2 SFDVKD. The CDR3 sequence: CATTPTGWVGTQYF. The CDR3 DNA is TGTGCCACCACCCCGACAGGGTGGGTAGGGACCCAGTACTTC.

The sample holds a few counts of this clone. The chain is built from TRBV3-1 (or the pseudogene TRBV3-2) and TRBJ1-5; no definite D call. CDR3 length: 13 amino acids. From germline, CDR1 is LGHDT and CDR2 YNNKEL (reference sequence). V lost 1 base and J 6 bases, leaving 7 bases between the germline ends. CDR3 coding DNA: TGTGCCAGCAGCCAAGGGCCAGGTCAGCCCCAGCATTTT. This gives the protein CASSQGPGQPQHF.

V is TRBV29-1 and J is TRBJ2-1; TRBD2 agrees at 14 bases. Germline lookup yields CDR1 SQVTM and CDR2 ANQGSEA. The CDR3 covers 16 residues. V lost 3 bases, J lost 7 bases, and 8 bases stayed unmatched. DNA of the CDR3: TGCAGCGTTGATGGGTCCGGGACTAGCGGGGGAAATGAGCAGTTCTTC. Amino acids: CSVDGSGTSGGNEQFF.

V is TRBV9 and J is TRBJ2-6; TRBD1 matches at 11 bases. V was pared by 4 bases and J by 3 bases, with 9 bases of the junction left unmatched. The CDR3 runs 18 residues. Looked up from germline, CDR1 is SGDLS and CDR2 is YYNGEE. DNA of the CDR3: TGTGCCAGCAGCCATCGGACAGGGGGCATTGATGGGGCCAACGTCCTGACTTTC. Its protein product is CASSHRTGGIDGANVLTF.

The chain has TRBV2 and TRBJ1-2, with 8 bases lining up with TRBD1. J was trimmed by 6 bases and V by 2 bases; bases with no gene match: 5. CDR3 length: 14 residues. Per germline, CDR1 SNHLY and CDR2 FYNNEI. Written as DNA, the CDR3 is TGTGCCAGCAGTGAACGACAGGGGAGAAATGGCTACACCTTC. Its protein is CASSERQGRNGYTF.

This chain links TRBV30 with TRBJ1-2; the D gene is possibly TRBD1 (5 bases). Per the germline V gene, CDR1 is GTSNPN and CDR2 is SVGIG (reference sequence). Trimming took 3 bases from V and 2 from J, leaving 10 bases between them. The CDR3 is 13 residues long. The CDR3 region is CAWRDPGNYGYTF. In DNA form, the CDR3 reads TGTGCCTGGAGGGACCCAGGGAACTATGGCTACACCTTC. Full variable domain (outside the CDR3, taken from reference TRBV30 and TRBJ1-2): SQTIHQWPATLVQPVGSPLSLECTVEGTSNPNLYWYRQAAGRGLQLLFYSVGIGQISSEVPQNLSASRPQDRQFILSSKKLLLSDSGFYLCAWRDPGNYGYTFGSGTRLTVV.

V gene TRBV7-3 combines with J gene TRBJ2-3; possible D gene TRBD2, 5 bases. V was cut by 5 bases and J by 0 bases, with 12 bases left in between. The germline V gene has CDR1 SGHTA and CDR2 FQGTGA. The CDR3 consists of 15 residues. CDR3 protein: CASSPNGGSTDTQYF. The CDR3 region has the DNA TGTGCCAGCAGCCCCAACGGCGGGAGCACAGATACGCAGTATTTT.

The V gene is TRBV28, the J gene TRBJ2-5; D is possibly TRBD1 (6 bases). Per the germline V gene, CDR1 is MDHEN and CDR2 is SYDVKM. Trimming took 6 bases from V and 1 from J, leaving 9 bases between them. The CDR3 runs 13 residues. CDR3 bases: TGTGCCAGCAGGGACAGCACCCAAGAGACCCAGTACTTC. The encoded protein is CASRDSTQETQYF. Filled out from reference TRBV28 and TRBJ2-5, the complete variable domain reads DVKVTQSSRYLVKRTGEKVFLECVQDMDHENMFWYRQDPGLGLRLIYFSYDVKMKEKGDIPEGYSVSREKKERFSLILESASTNQTSMYLCASRDSTQETQYFGPGTRLLVL.